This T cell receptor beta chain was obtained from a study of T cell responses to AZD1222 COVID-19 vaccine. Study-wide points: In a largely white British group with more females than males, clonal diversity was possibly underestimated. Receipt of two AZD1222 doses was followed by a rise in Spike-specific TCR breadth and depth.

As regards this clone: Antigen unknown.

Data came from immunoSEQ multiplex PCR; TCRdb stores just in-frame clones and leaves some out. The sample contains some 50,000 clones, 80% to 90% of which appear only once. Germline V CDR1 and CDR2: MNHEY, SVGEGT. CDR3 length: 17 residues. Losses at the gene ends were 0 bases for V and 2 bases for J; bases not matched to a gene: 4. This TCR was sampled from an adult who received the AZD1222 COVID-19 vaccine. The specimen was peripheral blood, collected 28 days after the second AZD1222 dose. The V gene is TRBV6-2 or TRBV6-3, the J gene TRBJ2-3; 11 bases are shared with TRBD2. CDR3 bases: TGTGCCAGCAGTTACTCCCTAGCGGGGGGTCTCACAGATACGCAGTATTTT. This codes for CASSYSLAGGLTDTQYF.